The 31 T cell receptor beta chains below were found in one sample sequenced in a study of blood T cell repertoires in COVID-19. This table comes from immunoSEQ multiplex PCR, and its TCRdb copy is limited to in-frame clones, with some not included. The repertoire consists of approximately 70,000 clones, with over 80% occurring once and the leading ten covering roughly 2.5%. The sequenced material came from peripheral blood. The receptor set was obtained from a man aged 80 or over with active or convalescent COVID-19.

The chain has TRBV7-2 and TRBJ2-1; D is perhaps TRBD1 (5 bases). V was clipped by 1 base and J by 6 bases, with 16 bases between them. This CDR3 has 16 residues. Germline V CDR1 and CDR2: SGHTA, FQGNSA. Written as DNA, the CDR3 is TGTGCCAGCAGCTTAGTCTCGGGCAGGGAATTCAATGAGCAGTTCTTC. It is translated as CASSLVSGREFNEQFF. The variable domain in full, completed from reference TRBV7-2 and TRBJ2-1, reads GAGVSQSPSNKVTEKGKDVELRCDPISGHTALYWYRQSLGQGLEFLIYFQGNSAPDKSGLPSDRFSAERTGGSVSTLTIQRTQQEDSAVYLCASSLVSGREFNEQFFGPGTRLTVL.

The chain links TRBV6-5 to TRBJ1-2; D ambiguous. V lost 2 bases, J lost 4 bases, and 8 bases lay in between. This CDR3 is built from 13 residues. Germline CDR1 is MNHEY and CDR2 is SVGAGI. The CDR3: CASSYGISYGYTF. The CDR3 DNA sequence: TGTGCCAGCAGTTACGGCATAAGCTATGGCTACACCTTC.

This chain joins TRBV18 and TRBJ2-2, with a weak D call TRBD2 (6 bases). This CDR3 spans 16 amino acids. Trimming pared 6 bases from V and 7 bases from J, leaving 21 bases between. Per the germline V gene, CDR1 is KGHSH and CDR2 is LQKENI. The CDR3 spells CASSLGRLPGVGELFF. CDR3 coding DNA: TGTGCCAGCTCCCTAGGACGACTGCCGGGGGTCGGGGAGCTGTTTTTT. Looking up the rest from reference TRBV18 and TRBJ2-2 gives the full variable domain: NAGVMQNPRHLVRRRGQEARLRCSPMKGHSHVYWYRQLPEEGLKFMVYLQKENIIDESGMPKERFSAEFPKEGPSILRIQQVVRGDSAAYFCASSLGRLPGVGELFFGEGSRLTVL.

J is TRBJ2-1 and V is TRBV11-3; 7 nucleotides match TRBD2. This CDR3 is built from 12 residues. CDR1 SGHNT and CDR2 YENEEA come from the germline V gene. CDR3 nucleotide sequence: TGTGGCTCGGGGGGCTCCTACAATGAGCAGTTCTTC. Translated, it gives CGSGGSYNEQFF. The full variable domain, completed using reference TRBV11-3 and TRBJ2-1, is EAGVVQSPRYKIIEKKQPVAFWCNPISGHNTLYWYLQNLGQGPELLIRYENEEAVDDSQLPKDRFSAERLKGVDSTLKIQPAELGDSAVYLCGSGGSYNEQFFGPGTRLTVL.

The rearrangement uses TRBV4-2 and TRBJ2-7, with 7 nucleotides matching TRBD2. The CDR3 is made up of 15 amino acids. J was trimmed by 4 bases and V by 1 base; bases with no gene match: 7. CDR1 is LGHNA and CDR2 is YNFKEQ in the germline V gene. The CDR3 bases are TGTGCCAGCAGCCAAGTGAGCGGGGATCAATACGAGCAGTACTTC. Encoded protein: CASSQVSGDQYEQYF.

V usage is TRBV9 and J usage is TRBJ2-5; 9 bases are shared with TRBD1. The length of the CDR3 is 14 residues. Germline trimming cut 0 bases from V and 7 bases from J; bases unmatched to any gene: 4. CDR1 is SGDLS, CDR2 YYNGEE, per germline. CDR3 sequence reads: CASSVDGTGRTQYF. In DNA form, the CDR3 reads TGTGCCAGCAGCGTAGATGGGACAGGGAGGACCCAGTACTTC.

The CDR3 nucleotides read TGTGCCAGCTCGCCGCAGGGGGCGGCCGGGGAGCTGTTTTTT. This translates into CASSPQGAAGELFF. This chain connects TRBV18 to TRBJ2-2; 8 bases map to TRBD1. The ends lost 6 bases at V and 6 bases at J; junction bases unmatched: 6. Germline CDR1 and CDR2: KGHSH and LQKENI. The CDR3 has 14 amino acids.

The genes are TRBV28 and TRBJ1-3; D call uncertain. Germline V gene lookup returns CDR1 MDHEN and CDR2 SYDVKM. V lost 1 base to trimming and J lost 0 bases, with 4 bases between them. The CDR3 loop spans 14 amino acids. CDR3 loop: CASSLSISGNTIYF. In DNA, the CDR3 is TGTGCCAGCAGTTTATCCATCTCTGGAAACACCATATATTTT.

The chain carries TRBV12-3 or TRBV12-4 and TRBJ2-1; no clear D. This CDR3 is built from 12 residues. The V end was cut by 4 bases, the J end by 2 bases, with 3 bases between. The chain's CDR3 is CASSSAYNEQFF. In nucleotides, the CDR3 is TGTGCCAGCAGTTCGGCCTACAATGAGCAGTTCTTC.

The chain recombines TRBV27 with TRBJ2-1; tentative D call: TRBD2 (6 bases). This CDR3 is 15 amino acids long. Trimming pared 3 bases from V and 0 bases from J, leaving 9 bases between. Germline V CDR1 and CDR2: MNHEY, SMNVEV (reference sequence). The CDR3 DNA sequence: TGTGCCAGCAGTTTGACTAGAAGCTCCTACAATGAGCAGTTCTTC. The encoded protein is CASSLTRSSYNEQFF.

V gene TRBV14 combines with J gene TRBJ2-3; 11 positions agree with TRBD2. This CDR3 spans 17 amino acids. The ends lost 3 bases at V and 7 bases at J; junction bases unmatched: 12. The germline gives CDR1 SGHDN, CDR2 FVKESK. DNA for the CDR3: TGTGCCAGCAGCCACCGAACCTGGGGACTAGCGGAGCATACGCAGTATTTT. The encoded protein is CASSHRTWGLAEHTQYF. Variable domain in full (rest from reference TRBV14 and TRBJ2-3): EAGVTQFPSHSVIEKGQTVTLRCDPISGHDNLYWYRRVMGKEIKFLLHFVKESKQDESGMPNNRFLAERTGGTYSTLKVQPAELEDSGVYFCASSHRTWGLAEHTQYFGPGTRLTVL.

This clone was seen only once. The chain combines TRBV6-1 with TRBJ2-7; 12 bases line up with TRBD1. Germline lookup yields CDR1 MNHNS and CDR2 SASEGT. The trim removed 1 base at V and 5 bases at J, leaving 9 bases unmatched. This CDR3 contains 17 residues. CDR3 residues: CASSEGLRGQGANEQYF. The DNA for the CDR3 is TGTGCCAGCAGTGAAGGACTGAGGGGACAGGGGGCGAACGAGCAGTACTTC.

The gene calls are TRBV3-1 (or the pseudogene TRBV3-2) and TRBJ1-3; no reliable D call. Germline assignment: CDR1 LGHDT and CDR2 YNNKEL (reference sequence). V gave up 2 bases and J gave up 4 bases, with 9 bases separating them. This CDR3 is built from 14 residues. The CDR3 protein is CASSQTNKGNTIYF. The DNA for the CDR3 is TGTGCCAGCAGCCAAACAAATAAAGGAAACACCATATATTTT.

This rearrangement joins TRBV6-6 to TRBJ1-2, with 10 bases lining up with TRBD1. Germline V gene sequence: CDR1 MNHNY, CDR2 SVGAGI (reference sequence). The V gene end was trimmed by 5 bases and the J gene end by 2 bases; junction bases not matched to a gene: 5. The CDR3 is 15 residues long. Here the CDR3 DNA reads TGTGCCAGCAGTCAGGGGACAGGGGCCAACTATGGCTACACCTTC. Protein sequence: CASSQGTGANYGYTF.

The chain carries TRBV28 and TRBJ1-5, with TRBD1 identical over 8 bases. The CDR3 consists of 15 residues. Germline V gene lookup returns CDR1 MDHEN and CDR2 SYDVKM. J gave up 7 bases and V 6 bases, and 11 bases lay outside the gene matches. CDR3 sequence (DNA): TGTGCCAGCAGACCCCGGACAGGGACGGGACAGCCCCAGCATTTT. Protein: CASRPRTGTGQPQHF.

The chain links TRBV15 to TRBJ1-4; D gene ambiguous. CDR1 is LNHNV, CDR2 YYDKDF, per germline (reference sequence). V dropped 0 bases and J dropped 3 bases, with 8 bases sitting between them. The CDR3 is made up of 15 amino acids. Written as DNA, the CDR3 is TGTGCCACCAGCAGAGAGGGGAGAGCTAATGAAAAACTGTTTTTT. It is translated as CATSREGRANEKLFF.

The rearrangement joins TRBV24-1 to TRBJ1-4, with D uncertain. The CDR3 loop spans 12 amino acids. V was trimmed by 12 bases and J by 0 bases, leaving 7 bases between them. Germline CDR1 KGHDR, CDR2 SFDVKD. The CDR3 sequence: CAPVATNEKLFF. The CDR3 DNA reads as TGTGCCCCCGTTGCAACTAATGAAAAACTGTTTTTT.

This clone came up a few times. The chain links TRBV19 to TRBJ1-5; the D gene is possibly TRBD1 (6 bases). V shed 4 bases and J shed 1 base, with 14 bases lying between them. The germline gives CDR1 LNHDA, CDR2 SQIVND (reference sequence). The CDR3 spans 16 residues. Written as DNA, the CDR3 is TGTGCCAGTAGTACAACAGGGTTTTGGAGCAATCAGCCCCAGCATTTT. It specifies CASSTTGFWSNQPQHF.

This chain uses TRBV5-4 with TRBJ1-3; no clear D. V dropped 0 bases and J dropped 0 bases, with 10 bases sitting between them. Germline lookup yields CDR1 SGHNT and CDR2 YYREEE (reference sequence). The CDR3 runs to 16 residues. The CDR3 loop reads CASSLGGSLSGNTIYF. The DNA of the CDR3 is TGTGCCAGCAGCTTGGGCGGCAGCCTCTCTGGAAACACCATATATTTT.

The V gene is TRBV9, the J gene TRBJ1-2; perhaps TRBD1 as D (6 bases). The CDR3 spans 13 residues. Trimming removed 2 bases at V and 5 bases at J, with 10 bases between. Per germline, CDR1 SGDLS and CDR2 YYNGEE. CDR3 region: CASSVEGGYGYTF. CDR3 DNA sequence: TGTGCCAGCAGCGTGGAAGGGGGATATGGCTACACCTTC.

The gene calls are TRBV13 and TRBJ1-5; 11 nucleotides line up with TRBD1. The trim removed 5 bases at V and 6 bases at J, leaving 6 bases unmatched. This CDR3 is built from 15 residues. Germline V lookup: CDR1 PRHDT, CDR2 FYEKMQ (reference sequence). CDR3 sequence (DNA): TGTGCCAGCAGCAAGGGGACAGGGGGACGTCAGCCCCAGCATTTT. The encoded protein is CASSKGTGGRQPQHF.

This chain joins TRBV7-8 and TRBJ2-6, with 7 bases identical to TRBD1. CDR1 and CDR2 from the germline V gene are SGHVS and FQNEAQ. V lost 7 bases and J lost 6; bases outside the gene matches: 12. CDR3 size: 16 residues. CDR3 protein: CASIRGLTGKANVLTF. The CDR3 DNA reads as TGTGCCAGCATCAGGGGGTTGACCGGGAAGGCCAACGTCCTGACTTTC.

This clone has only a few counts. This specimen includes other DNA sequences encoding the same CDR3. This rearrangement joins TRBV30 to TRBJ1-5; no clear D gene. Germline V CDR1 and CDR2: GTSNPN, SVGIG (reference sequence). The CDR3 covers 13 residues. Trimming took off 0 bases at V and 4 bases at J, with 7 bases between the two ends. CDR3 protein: CAWSVRGNQPQHF. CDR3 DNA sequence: TGTGCCTGGAGTGTACGCGGGAATCAGCCCCAGCATTTT.

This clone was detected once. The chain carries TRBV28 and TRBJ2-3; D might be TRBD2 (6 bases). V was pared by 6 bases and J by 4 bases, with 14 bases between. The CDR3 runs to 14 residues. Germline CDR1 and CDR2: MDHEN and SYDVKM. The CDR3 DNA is TGTGCCAGCAGCCGGGGAGGCGGGGCAGATACGCAGTATTTT. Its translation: CASSRGGGADTQYF.

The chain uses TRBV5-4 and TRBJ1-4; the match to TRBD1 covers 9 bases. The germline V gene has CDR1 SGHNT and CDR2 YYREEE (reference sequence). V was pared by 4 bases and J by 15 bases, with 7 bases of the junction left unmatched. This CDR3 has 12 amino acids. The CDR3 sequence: CASSGGQGPLFF. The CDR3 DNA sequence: TGTGCCAGCAGCGGAGGACAGGGGCCTTTGTTTTTT.

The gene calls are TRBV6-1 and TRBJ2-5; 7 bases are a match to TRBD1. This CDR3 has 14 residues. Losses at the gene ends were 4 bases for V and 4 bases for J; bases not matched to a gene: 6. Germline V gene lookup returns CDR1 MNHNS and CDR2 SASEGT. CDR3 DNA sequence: TGTGCCAGCAGTGGGCCGACAGGGCGAGAGACCCAGTACTTC. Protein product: CASSGPTGRETQYF.

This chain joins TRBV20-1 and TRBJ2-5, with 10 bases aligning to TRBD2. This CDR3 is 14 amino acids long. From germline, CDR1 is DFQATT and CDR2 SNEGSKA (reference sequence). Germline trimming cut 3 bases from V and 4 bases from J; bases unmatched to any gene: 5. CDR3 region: CSASKREGVETQYF. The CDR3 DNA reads TGCAGTGCTAGTAAGCGGGAGGGGGTAGAGACCCAGTACTTC.

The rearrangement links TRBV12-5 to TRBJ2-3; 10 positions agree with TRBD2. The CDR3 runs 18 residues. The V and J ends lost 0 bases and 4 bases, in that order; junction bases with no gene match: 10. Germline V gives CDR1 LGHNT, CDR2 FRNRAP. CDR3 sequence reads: CASGLVLGALAGADTQYF. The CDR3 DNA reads TGTGCTAGTGGTTTGGTTTTGGGGGCTCTAGCGGGGGCAGATACGCAGTATTTT.

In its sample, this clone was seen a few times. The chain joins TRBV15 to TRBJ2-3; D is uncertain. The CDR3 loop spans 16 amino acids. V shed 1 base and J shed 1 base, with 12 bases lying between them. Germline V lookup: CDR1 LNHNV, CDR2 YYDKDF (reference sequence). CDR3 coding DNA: TGTGCCACCAGCAGAGGGGTTTCACGGGGCACAGATACGCAGTATTTT. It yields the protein CATSRGVSRGTDTQYF.

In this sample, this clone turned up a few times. The CDR3 is CASSWRQGNYGYTF. The CDR3 DNA reads TGTGCCAGCAGCTGGAGACAGGGGAACTATGGCTACACCTTC. The chain couples TRBV5-5 to TRBJ1-2; 8 positions agree with TRBD1. CDR3 size: 14 residues. V was pared by 3 bases and J by 2 bases, with 3 bases of the junction left unmatched. Germline CDR1 SGHKS, CDR2 YYEKEE (reference sequence).

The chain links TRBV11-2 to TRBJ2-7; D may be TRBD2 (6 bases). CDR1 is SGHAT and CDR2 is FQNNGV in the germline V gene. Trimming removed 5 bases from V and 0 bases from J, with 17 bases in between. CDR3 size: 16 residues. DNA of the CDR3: TGTGCCAGCAGCCCTCCAGGACTACCCTTCTCCTACGAGCAGTACTTC. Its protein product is CASSPPGLPFSYEQYF. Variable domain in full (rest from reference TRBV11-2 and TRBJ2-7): EAGVAQSPRYKIIEKRQSVAFWCNPISGHATLYWYQQILGQGPKLLIQFQNNGVVDDSQLPKDRFSAERLKGVDSTLKIQPAKLEDSAVYLCASSPPGLPFSYEQYFGPGTRLTVT.